This TCR beta chain appears in the sequencing data of a study of PD-L1 blockade in urothelial cancer. Study in general: Atezolizumab therapy began for patients at some point between 2014 and 2015, dosed at 1,200 mg intravenously every 3 weeks. Blood analysis occurred 3 weeks (second dose) and 6 weeks after treatment start.

Clones were read by immunoSEQ multiplex PCR, and TCRdb kept only the in-frame ones, dropping some. The sample includes about 63,000 clones, about four fifths of them seen just once. Germline assignment: CDR1 LNHDA and CDR2 SQIVND (reference sequence). Trimming took 3 bases from V and 6 from J, leaving 11 bases between them. The CDR3 extends over 13 amino acids. This sample's time point: pretreatment peripheral blood. Patients suffered from locally advanced or metastatic urothelial carcinoma. The material sequenced was PBMCs, taken around atezolizumab (anti-PD-L1) treatment. The rearrangement joins TRBV19 to TRBJ1-1; D is undetermined. This TCR was sampled from an older man with urothelial cancer. The CDR3 protein is CASSIRGSAEAFF. CDR3 nucleotide sequence: TGTGCCAGTAGTATTCGGGGTTCGGCTGAAGCTTTCTTT.